The present TCR beta chain was sequenced within a study of T cell repertoires in cytomegalovirus infection. TCRdb reanalysed the reads using MiXCR and keeps one entry per CDR3 protein. The profile shows hundreds of thousands of distinct CDR3 sequences, 30% to 40% of them singletons. As concerns this clonotype: As yet, its antigen is unknown.

Germline values: CDR1 DFQATT, CDR2 SNEGSKA (reference sequence). CDR3 size: 14 residues. The V end lost 3 bases, the J end lost 6 bases, and 15 bases lay between the germline ends. The V and J genes are TRBV20-1 and TRBJ2-4; D uncertain. The sequence was obtained from a human donor in good health (CMV status not recorded). Some clones in this sample may be carry-over from other donors' samples. The sample consisted of cultured PBMCs, taken from culture after CMV antigen stimulation. The CDR3 DNA reads as TGCAGTGCTAGGCGGACGGATGTCGGAAACATTCAGTACTTC. As protein: CSARRTDVGNIQYF.